These 20 T cell receptor beta chains came from one sample sequenced in a study of T cells in Graves' hyperthyroidism and ophthalmopathy. Amplified regions were TCR beta CDR3 sequences from RNA transcripts. TCR CDR3 regions were first amplified by RT-PCR with HTBI primers. Using its own MiXCR run on the multiplex PCR reads, TCRdb lists one record per CDR3 protein. The sample includes approximately 600,000 distinct CDR3 sequences, around 21% seen only once; the top ten take about 35%. The sample taken for sequencing was blood. Receptor source: a man younger than 40 with Graves' ophthalmopathy.

This clonotype was picked up a small number of times. V is TRBV6-2 or TRBV6-3 and J is TRBJ2-7, with TRBD2 identical over 11 bases. Trimming took 5 bases from V and 5 from J; bases not matched to a gene: 8. The CDR3 contains 15 residues. In germline, CDR1 is MNHEY, CDR2 SVGEGT. CDR3 bases: TGTGCCAGCAGTGAACTAGCGGGAGTTGTCCACGAGCAGTACTTC. Translating gives CASSELAGVVHEQYF.

This clonotype was detected only a few times. The CDR3 DNA reads as TGTGCCAGTAGGAGGACGGAGGTGTCCAACACCGGGGAGCTGTTTTTT. As protein: CASRRTEVSNTGELFF. This chain joins TRBV19 and TRBJ2-2, with D possibly TRBD2 on 5 matching bases. Germline loops: CDR1 LNHDA, CDR2 SQIVND (reference sequence). The V end lost 6 bases, the J end lost 2 bases, and 16 bases lay between the germline ends. CDR3 size: 16 residues.

The genes are TRBV6-2 or TRBV6-3 and TRBJ2-3, with TRBD1 identical over 8 bases. This CDR3 region has 15 residues. After removal of 6 bases from V and 7 bases from J, the junction contained 12 bases not matched to a gene. Germline CDR1 reads MNHEY; CDR2 reads SVGEGT. CDR3 in amino acids: CASSRDSRGQNTQYF. CDR3 in DNA: TGTGCCAGCAGCCGAGATAGCAGGGGGCAAAATACGCAGTATTTT.

Only a few counts were recorded for this clonotype. J is TRBJ1-1 and V is TRBV5-5; tentatively, D is TRBD1 (5 bases). V was pared by 4 bases and J by 11 bases, with 21 bases between. This CDR3 contains 14 residues. From germline, CDR1 is SGHKS and CDR2 YYEKEE (reference sequence). The CDR3 loop reads CASSKYLGGTGAFF. The CDR3 coding sequence is TGTGCCAGCAGCAAGTATCTGGGTGGGACTGGGGCTTTCTTT. Drawing the rest from reference TRBV5-5 and TRBJ1-1, the complete variable domain is DAGVTQSPTHLIKTRGQQVTLRCSPISGHKSVSWYQQVLGQGPQFIFQYYEKEERGRGNFPDRFSARQFPNYSSELNVNALLLGDSALYLCASSKYLGGTGAFFGQGTRLTVV.

This clonotype was detected many times. This chain joins TRBV7-8 and TRBJ1-1, with 8 bases identical to TRBD1. V lost 5 bases to trimming and J lost 0 bases; unmatched junction nucleotides: 2. The germline V gene has CDR1 SGHVS and CDR2 FQNEAQ. The CDR3 is 14 residues long. CDR3: CASSIRGLNTEAFF. The CDR3 DNA sequence: TGTGCCAGCAGCATCAGGGGGCTGAACACTGAAGCTTTCTTT.

Only a few counts were recorded for this clonotype. The J gene is TRBJ2-7, the V gene TRBV5-6; 7 bases are a match to TRBD2. The germline CDR1 and CDR2 sequences are SGHDT and YYEEEE. V lost 4 bases, J lost 4 bases, and 8 bases stayed unmatched. The CDR3 consists of 14 residues. The CDR3 nucleotides read TGTGCCAGCAGCGCGCGGGAGAACCTATACGAGCAGTACTTC. As protein: CASSARENLYEQYF. Full variable domain (outside the CDR3, taken from reference TRBV5-6 and TRBJ2-7): DAGVTQSPTHLIKTRGQQVTLRCSPKSGHDTVSWYQQALGQGPQFIFQYYEEEERQRGNFPDRFSGHQFPNYSSELNVNALLLGDSALYLCASSARENLYEQYFGPGTRLTVT.

This clonotype was seen repeatedly, ten times or more. V and J are TRBV5-5 and TRBJ1-1; D possibly corresponds to TRBD1 (5 bases). Germline V gene sequence: CDR1 SGHKS, CDR2 YYEKEE (reference sequence). The CDR3 consists of 15 residues. The V end was cut by 4 bases, the J end by 0 bases, with 13 bases between. The CDR3 DNA reads TGTGCCAGCAGCAGAGACAGATTAATGAACACTGAAGCTTTCTTT. Its protein is CASSRDRLMNTEAFF.

By share, this clonotype ranks as medium-sized (0.01 to 0.1%). The CDR3 sequence is CSASDAGGISYEQYF. CDR3 DNA sequence: TGCAGTGCTAGCGATGCGGGAGGTATCTCCTACGAGCAGTACTTC. V usage is TRBV20-1 and J usage is TRBJ2-7, with TRBD2 matching 8 bases. Germline values: CDR1 DFQATT, CDR2 SNEGSKA (reference sequence). V lost 3 bases to trimming and J lost 0 bases; unmatched junction nucleotides: 7. CDR3 size: 15 residues.

The table lists this clonotype with many counts. The chain recombines TRBV12-3 or TRBV12-4 with TRBJ1-1, with no clear D. There are 17 residues in the CDR3. V lost 6 bases to trimming and J lost 2 bases, with 22 bases between them. The DNA of the CDR3 is TGTGCCAGCAGACCAACTATGTGGGTCTTTCCAAACACTGAAGCTTTCTTT. Residues: CASRPTMWVFPNTEAFF.

There are many counts of this clonotype. This chain uses TRBV5-6 with TRBJ2-1; D not certain. Germline CDR1 is SGHDT and CDR2 is YYEEEE. The CDR3 is 15 amino acids. Trimming left V 0 bases short and J 3 bases short, with 10 bases between. CDR3 DNA sequence: TGTGCCAGCAGCTTGGGAGGTGGCGTCTACAATGAGCAGTTCTTC. The encoded protein is CASSLGGGVYNEQFF.

In this sample, this clonotype turned up many times. This chain connects TRBV28 to TRBJ1-5, with a possible D match to TRBD1 (5 bases). Trimming removed 3 bases at V and 3 bases at J, with 9 bases between. This CDR3 is built from 14 residues. Germline V CDR1 and CDR2: MDHEN, SYDVKM. CDR3 DNA sequence: TGTGCCAGCAGTTTGGGGCGGATCAATCAGCCCCAGCATTTT. It specifies CASSLGRINQPQHF.

The rearrangement links TRBV29-1 to TRBJ1-1; 9 bases fit TRBD1. CDR1 and CDR2 from the germline V gene are SQVTM and ANQGSEA. After removal of 6 bases from V and 5 bases from J, the junction contained 4 bases not matched to a gene. The CDR3 spans 12 residues. CDR3 protein: CSVTGTGTEAFF. CDR3 in DNA: TGCAGCGTAACTGGGACAGGGACTGAAGCTTTCTTT.

For the CDR3, the DNA is TGTGCCAGCAGTTTACGAGTAAACCCCTTAGCCAAAAACATTCAGTACTTC. Its translation: CASSLRVNPLAKNIQYF. The chain carries TRBV28 and TRBJ2-4; no definite D call. Germline CDR1 MDHEN, CDR2 SYDVKM. The V end was cut by 2 bases, the J end by 0 bases, with 14 bases between. The CDR3 totals 17 residues.

The chain has TRBV2 and TRBJ2-1; D not resolved. CDR3 length: 12 residues. From germline, CDR1 is SNHLY and CDR2 FYNNEI. V lost 6 bases to trimming and J lost 9 bases, with 12 bases between them. As DNA, the CDR3 is TGTGCCAGCAGCTTTGGGTTAATTGAGCAGTTCTTC. It yields the protein CASSFGLIEQFF. Full variable domain (remainder filled in from reference TRBV2 and TRBJ2-1): EPEVTQTPSHQVTQMGQEVILRCVPISNHLYFYWYRQILGQKVEFLVSFYNNEISEKSEIFDDQFSVERPDGSNFTLKIRSTKLEDSAMYFCASSFGLIEQFFGPGTRLTVL.

This clonotype was counted ten times or more. The chain links TRBV5-6 to TRBJ2-1; D possibly corresponds to TRBD2 (6 bases). The CDR3 is 14 amino acids. The V gene's germline CDR1 is SGHDT and CDR2 YYEEEE. V dropped 4 bases and J dropped 0 bases, with 8 bases sitting between them. The CDR3 spells CASSGGVSYNEQFF. DNA of the CDR3: TGTGCCAGCAGCGGCGGGGTCTCCTACAATGAGCAGTTCTTC.

This sequence joins TRBV11-2 and TRBJ2-1; D uncertain. Germline CDR1 reads SGHAT; CDR2 reads FQNNGV. This CDR3 region has 16 residues. V was pared by 5 bases and J by 3 bases, with 17 bases between. The DNA for the CDR3 is TGTGCCAGCAGCAGCCGGATGGAGTCCCTCTACAATGAGCAGTTCTTC. Protein: CASSSRMESLYNEQFF.

V gene TRBV18 combines with J gene TRBJ2-7, with 8 nucleotides matching TRBD2. The CDR3 has 15 residues. Germline V gives CDR1 KGHSH, CDR2 LQKENI. V lost 5 bases and J lost 1; bases outside the gene matches: 7. The CDR3 protein is CASSASGGGSYEQYF. CDR3 DNA: TGTGCCAGCTCAGCGAGCGGGGGCGGGTCCTACGAGCAGTACTTC.

The rearrangement uses TRBV27 and TRBJ1-1; possible D gene TRBD1, 6 bases. There are 17 residues in the CDR3. Between the trimmed V and J ends, which lost 0 bases and 1 base, there was a span of 15 bases. Looked up from germline, CDR1 is MNHEY and CDR2 is SMNVEV (reference sequence). This CDR3 is CASSLSPWTDRNTEAFF. DNA of the CDR3: TGTGCCAGCAGTTTATCACCTTGGACAGACCGGAACACTGAAGCTTTCTTT.

In this sample, this clonotype turned up a few times. This chain links TRBV14 with TRBJ2-3; 7 nucleotides match TRBD1. This CDR3 has 15 residues. The J segment lost 2 bases and the V segment lost 2 bases, leaving 4 bases of the junction unmatched. Germline assignment: CDR1 SGHDN and CDR2 FVKESK. CDR3 in DNA: TGTGCCAGCAGCCAACGACAGGGATACACAGATACGCAGTATTTT. Translating gives CASSQRQGYTDTQYF.

This clonotype was seen a handful of times. CDR3 amino acids: CASSEALSLLLLAGGINGNEQFF. CDR3 nucleotide sequence: TGTGCCAGCAGTGAAGCACTTTCTCTTCTCCTCCTAGCGGGAGGTATAAATGGGAATGAGCAGTTCTTC. The chain is built from TRBV2 and TRBJ2-1, with TRBD2 matching 11 bases. The ends lost 0 bases at V and 7 bases at J; junction bases unmatched: 26. The CDR3 covers 23 residues. CDR1 and CDR2 from the germline V gene are SNHLY and FYNNEI.